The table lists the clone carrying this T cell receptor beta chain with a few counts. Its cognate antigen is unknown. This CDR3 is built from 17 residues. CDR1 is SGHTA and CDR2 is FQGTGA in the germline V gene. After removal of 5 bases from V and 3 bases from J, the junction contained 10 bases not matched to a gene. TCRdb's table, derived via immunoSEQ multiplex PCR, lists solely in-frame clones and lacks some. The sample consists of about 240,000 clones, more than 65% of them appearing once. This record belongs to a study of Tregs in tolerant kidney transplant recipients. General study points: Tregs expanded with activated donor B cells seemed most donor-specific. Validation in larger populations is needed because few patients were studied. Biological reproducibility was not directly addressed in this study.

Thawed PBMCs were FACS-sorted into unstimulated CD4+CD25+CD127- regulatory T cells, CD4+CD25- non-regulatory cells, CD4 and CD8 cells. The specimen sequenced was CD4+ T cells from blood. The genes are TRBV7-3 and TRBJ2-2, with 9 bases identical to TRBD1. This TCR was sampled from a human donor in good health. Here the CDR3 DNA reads TGTGCCAGCAGCATCCACCGGGACAGGGTGGACACCGGGGAGCTGTTTTTT. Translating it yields CASSIHRDRVDTGELFF.